This T cell receptor (beta chain) was captured in a study of blood T cell repertoires in COVID-19. On the study more broadly: COVID-19 samples collected from the United States, Italy and Spain covered acute and convalescent phases.

The CDR3 runs 16 residues. The V gene's germline CDR1 is MNHEY and CDR2 SVGAGI. V trimming: 0 bases; J trimming: 7 bases; junction bases outside the gene matches: 9. Clones were read by immunoSEQ multiplex PCR, and TCRdb kept only the in-frame ones, dropping some. The sample includes about 200,000 clones, over 75% seen only once; the top ten take about 6.8%. The chain combines TRBV6-5 with TRBJ1-2, with 9 bases that match TRBD1. The sequencing input was peripheral blood. The sequence derives from a woman aged 40 to 50 who had recovered from COVID-19. This CDR3 is CASSYSGTGTRTGYTF. The CDR3 coding sequence is TGTGCCAGCAGTTACTCGGGGACAGGGACGAGGACTGGCTACACCTTC.